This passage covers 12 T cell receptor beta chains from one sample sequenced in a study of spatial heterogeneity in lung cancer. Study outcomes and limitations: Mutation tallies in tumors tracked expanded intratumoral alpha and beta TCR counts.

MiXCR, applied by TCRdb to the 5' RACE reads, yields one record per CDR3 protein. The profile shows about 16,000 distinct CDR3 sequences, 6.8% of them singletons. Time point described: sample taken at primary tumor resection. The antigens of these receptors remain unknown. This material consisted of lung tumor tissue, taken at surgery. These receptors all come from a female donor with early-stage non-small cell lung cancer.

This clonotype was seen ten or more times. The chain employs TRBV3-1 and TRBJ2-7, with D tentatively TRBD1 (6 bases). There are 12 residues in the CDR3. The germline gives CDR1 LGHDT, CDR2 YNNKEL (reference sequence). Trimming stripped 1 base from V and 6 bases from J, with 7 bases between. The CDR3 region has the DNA TGTGCCAGCAGCCAAGCCAGGGGCGAGCAGTACTTC. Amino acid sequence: CASSQARGEQYF.

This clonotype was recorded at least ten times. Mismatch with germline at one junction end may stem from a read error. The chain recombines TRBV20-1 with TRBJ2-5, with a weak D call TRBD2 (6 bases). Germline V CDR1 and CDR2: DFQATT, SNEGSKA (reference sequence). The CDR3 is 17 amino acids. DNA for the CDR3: TGCAGTGCTAGAGACCTCCCGGGGACTTTTTTTCAAGGGACCCAGTACTTC. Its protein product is CSARDLPGTFFQGTQYF.

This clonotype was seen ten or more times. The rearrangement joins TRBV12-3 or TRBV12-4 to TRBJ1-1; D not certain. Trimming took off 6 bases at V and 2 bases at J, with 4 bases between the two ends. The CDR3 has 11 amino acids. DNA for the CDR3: TGTGCCAGCAGGTACAACACTGAAGCTTTCTTT. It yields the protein CASRYNTEAFF.

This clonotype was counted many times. The CDR3 bases are TGTGCCAGCAGAACCGGGACAGGGGGTGGCTACACCTTC. Translated, it gives CASRTGTGGGYTF. The chain carries TRBV6-5 and TRBJ1-2; 11 nucleotides line up with TRBD1. This CDR3 is 13 amino acids long. J lost 7 bases, V lost 6 bases, and 4 bases had no gene match. Germline V gene sequence: CDR1 MNHEY, CDR2 SVGAGI.

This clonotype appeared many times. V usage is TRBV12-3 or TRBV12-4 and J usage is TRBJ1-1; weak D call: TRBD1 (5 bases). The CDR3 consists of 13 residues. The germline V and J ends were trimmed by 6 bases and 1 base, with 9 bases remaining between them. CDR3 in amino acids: CASRHRSNTEAFF. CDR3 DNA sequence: TGTGCCAGCAGACACAGGTCGAACACTGAAGCTTTCTTT.

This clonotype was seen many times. CDR3 sequence reads: CASSPGQGTDTQYF. DNA of the CDR3: TGTGCCAGCAGCCCGGGCCAGGGGACAGATACGCAGTATTTT. This rearrangement joins TRBV5-5 to TRBJ2-3, with D possibly TRBD1 on 6 matching bases. V was trimmed by 4 bases and J by 3 bases, leaving 12 bases between them. Germline assignment: CDR1 SGHKS and CDR2 YYEKEE (reference sequence). CDR3 length equals 14 residues.

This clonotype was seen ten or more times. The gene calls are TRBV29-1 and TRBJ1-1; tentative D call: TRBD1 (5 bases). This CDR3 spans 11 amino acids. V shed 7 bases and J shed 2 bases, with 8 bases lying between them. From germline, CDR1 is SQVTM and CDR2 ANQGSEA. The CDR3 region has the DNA TGCAGCGCCGGACACAACACTGAAGCTTTCTTT. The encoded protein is CSAGHNTEAFF.

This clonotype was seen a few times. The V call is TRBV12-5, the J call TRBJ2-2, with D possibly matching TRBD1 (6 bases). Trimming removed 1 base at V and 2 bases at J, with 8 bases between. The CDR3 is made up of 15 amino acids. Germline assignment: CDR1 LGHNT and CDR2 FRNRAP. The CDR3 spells CASGLGTENTGELFF. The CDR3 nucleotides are TGTGCTAGTGGTTTGGGGACAGAAAACACCGGGGAGCTGTTTTTT.

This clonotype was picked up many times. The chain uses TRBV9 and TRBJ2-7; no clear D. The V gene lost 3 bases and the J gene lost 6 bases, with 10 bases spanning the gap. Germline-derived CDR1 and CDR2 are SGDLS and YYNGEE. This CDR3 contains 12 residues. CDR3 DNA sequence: TGTGCCAGCAGCGCGACCCTGGGCGAGCAGTACTTC. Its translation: CASSATLGEQYF.

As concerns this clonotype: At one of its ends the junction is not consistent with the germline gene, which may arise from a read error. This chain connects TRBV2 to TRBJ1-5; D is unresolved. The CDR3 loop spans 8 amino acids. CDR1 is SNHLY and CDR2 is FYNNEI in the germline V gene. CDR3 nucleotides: TGTGCCAGCAGTGAACCCCCATTT. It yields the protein CASSEPPF.

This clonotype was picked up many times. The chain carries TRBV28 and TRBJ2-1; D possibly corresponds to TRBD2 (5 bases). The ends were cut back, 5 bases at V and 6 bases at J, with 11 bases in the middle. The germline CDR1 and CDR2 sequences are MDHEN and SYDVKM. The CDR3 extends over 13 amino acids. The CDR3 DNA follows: TGTGCCAGCAGTACCGGACTGACCAATGAGCAGTTCTTC. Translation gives CASSTGLTNEQFF.

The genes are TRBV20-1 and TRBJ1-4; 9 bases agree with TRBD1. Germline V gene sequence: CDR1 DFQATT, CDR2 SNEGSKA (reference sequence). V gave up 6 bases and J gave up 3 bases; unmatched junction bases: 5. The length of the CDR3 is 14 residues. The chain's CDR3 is CSARTGVPNEKLFF. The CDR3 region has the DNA TGCAGTGCCAGGACAGGGGTCCCTAATGAAAAACTGTTTTTT.